The T cell receptor beta chain under discussion was sequenced for a study of Ad26.COV2.S vaccination and SARS-CoV-2 variants. Study-wide background: Ad26.COV2.S was injected intramuscularly once or twice, 56 days apart. Overall study findings and caveats: A substantial breadth of spike-specific CD8+ and CD4+ T cell responses after vaccination has been reported. Breadth measured for non-spike TCRs was similar across vaccine and placebo recipients.

Assay used: immunoSEQ multiplex PCR; TCRdb lists only in-frame clones, some missing. The table has about 350,000 clones, more than 85% seen once. The CDR3 covers 16 residues. Per the germline V gene, CDR1 is MNHNY and CDR2 is SVGAGI (reference sequence). V shed 2 bases and J 1 base; nucleotides not matched to a gene: 8. This clone was observed a handful of times. Its antigen is unidentified. Treatment reported: around 19 received Ad26.COV2.S at low or high dose, single or two shots; roughly 5 received placebo; per-sample allocation not given. Sampling took place 63 days after the first vaccine or placebo injection.

The sequencing used peripheral blood, collected in a trial of Ad26.COV2.S vaccine versus placebo. The sequence was collected from a person aged 18-65 years who received the Ad26.COV2.S COVID-19 vaccine or a placebo. The chain carries TRBV6-6 and TRBJ2-7; 7 bases match TRBD1. Here the CDR3 reads CASSYGRTGRSYEQYF. The DNA of the CDR3 is TGTGCCAGCAGTTACGGTCGGACAGGCCGTTCCTACGAGCAGTACTTC.